The TCR beta chain under discussion was sequenced for a study of blood T cell repertoires in COVID-19. The CDR3 runs 15 residues. Germline CDR1 is LNHDA and CDR2 is SQIVND (reference sequence). J gave up 5 bases and V 7 bases, and 10 bases lay outside the gene matches. Produced via immunoSEQ multiplex PCR; TCRdb's table is partial and in-frame only. The sample records about 81,000 clones, almost 90% being singletons. The sequence was collected from a woman of 80 years or more with acute or convalescent COVID-19. The V and J genes are TRBV19 and TRBJ1-5, with TRBD1 matching 8 bases. The sequencing input was peripheral blood. The DNA of the CDR3 is TGTGCCAGTAAAACCCCGGACAGGGTCGATCAGCCCCAGCATTTT. It specifies CASKTPDRVDQPQHF.